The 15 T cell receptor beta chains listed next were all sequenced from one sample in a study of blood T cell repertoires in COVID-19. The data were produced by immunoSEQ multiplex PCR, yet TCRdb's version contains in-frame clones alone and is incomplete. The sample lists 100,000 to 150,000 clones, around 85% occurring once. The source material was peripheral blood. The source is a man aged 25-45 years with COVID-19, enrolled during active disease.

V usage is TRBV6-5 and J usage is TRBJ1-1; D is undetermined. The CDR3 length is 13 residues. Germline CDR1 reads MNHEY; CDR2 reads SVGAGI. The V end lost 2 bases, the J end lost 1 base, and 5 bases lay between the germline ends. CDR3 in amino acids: CASSYQANTEAFF. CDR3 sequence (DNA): TGTGCCAGCAGTTACCAGGCGAACACTGAAGCTTTCTTT.

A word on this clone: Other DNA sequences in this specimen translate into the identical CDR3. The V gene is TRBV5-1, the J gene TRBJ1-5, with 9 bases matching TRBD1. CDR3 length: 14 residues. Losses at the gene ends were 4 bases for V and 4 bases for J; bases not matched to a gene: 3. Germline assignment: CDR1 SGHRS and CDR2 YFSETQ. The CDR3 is CASSPGQGNQPQHF. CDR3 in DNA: TGCGCCAGCAGCCCCGGACAGGGGAATCAGCCCCAGCATTTT.

This CDR3 reads CASSPEAPTYEQYF. Written as DNA, the CDR3 is TGTGCCAGCTCACCCGAAGCCCCTACCTACGAGCAGTACTTC. This chain links TRBV18 with TRBJ2-7; unclear D gene. Trimming shortened V by 3 bases and J by 2 bases, and 11 bases separated the two germline ends. The CDR3 has 14 residues. Germline CDR1 KGHSH, CDR2 LQKENI.

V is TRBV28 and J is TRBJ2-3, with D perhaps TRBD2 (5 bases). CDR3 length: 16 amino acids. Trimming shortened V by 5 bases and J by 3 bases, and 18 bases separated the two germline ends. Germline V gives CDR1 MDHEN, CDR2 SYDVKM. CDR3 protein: CASSTNYAEGTDTQYF. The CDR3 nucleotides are TGTGCCAGCAGTACCAACTACGCTGAGGGAACAGATACGCAGTATTTT.

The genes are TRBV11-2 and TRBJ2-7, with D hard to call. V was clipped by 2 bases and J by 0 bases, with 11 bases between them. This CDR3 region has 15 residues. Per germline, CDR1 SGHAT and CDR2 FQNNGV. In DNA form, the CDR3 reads TGTGCCAGCAGCTTAAGTACGTCTAGCTCCTACGAGCAGTACTTC. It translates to CASSLSTSSSYEQYF.

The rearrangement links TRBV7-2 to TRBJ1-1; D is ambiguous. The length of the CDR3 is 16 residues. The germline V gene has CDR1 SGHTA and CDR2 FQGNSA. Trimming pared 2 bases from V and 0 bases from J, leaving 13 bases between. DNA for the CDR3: TGTGCCAGCAGCTTAATGAGCAGGTTCATGAACACTGAAGCTTTCTTT. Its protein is CASSLMSRFMNTEAFF.

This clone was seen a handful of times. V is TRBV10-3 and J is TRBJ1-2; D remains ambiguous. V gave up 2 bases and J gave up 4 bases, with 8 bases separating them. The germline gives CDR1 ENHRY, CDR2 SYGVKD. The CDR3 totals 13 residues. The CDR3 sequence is CAISEVALYGYTF. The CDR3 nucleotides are TGTGCCATCAGTGAGGTAGCCCTCTATGGCTACACCTTC.

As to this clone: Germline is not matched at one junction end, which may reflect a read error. The CDR3 sequence: CASSSYRRDNQPQHF. The CDR3 coding sequence is TGTGCTAGCAGCTCATACCGCAGGGACAATCAGCCCCAGCATTTT. The chain links TRBV7-7 to TRBJ1-5, with D possibly being TRBD1 (5 bases). The CDR3 loop spans 15 amino acids. Germline CDR1 and CDR2: SSHAT and FNYEAQ (reference sequence).

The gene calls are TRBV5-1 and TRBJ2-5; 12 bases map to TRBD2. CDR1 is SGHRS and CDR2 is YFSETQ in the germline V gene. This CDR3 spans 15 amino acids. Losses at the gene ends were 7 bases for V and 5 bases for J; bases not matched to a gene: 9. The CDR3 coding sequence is TGCGCCAGCTCCCGACTAGCGGGAGACAGGGAGACCCAGTACTTC. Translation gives CASSRLAGDRETQYF.

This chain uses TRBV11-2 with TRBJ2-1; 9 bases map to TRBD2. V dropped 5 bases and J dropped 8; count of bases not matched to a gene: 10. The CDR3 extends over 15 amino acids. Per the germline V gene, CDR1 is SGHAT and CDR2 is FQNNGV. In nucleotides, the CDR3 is TGTGCCAGCAGCCCGGGGGTAGCGGGAGTATATGAGCAGTTCTTC. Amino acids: CASSPGVAGVYEQFF.

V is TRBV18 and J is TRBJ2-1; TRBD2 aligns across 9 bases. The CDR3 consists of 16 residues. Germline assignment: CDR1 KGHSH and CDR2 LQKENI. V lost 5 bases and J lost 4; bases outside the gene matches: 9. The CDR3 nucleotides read TGTGCCAGCTCATCAACGACTAGCGGAGTTTACAATGAGCAGTTCTTC. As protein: CASSSTTSGVYNEQFF. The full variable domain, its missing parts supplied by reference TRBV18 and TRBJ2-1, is NAGVMQNPRHLVRRRGQEARLRCSPMKGHSHVYWYRQLPEEGLKFMVYLQKENIIDESGMPKERFSAEFPKEGPSILRIQQVVRGDSAAYFCASSSTTSGVYNEQFFGPGTRLTVL.

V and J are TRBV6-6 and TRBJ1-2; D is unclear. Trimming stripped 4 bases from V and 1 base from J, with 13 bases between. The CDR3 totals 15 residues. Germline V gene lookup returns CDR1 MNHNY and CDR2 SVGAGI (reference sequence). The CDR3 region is CASSSLTTRNYGYTF. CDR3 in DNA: TGTGCCAGCAGTTCACTTACTACTCGTAACTATGGCTACACCTTC.

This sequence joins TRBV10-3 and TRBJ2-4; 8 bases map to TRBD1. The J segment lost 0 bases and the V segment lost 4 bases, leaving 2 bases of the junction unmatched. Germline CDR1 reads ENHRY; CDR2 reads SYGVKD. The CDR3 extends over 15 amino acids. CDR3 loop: CAISGTGGAKNIQYF. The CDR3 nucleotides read TGTGCCATCAGTGGTACAGGGGGAGCCAAAAACATTCAGTACTTC.

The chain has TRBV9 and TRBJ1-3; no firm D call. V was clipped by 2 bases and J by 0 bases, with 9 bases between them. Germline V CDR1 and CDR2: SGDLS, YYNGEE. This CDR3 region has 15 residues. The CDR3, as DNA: TGTGCCAGCAGCGTCCATGATAGCTCTGGAAACACCATATATTTT. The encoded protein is CASSVHDSSGNTIYF.

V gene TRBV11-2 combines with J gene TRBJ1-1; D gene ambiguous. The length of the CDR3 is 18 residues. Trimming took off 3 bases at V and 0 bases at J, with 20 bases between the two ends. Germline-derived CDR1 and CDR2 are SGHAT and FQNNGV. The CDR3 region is CASSFDGFGGSMNTEAFF. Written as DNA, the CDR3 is TGTGCCAGCAGCTTTGACGGTTTTGGCGGATCCATGAACACTGAAGCTTTCTTT. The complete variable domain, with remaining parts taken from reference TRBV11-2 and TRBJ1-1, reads EAGVAQSPRYKIIEKRQSVAFWCNPISGHATLYWYQQILGQGPKLLIQFQNNGVVDDSQLPKDRFSAERLKGVDSTLKIQPAKLEDSAVYLCASSFDGFGGSMNTEAFFGQGTRLTVV.